Listed below are T cell receptor beta chains from one sample, sequenced in a study of T cell responses to AZD1222 COVID-19 vaccine. Measured with immunoSEQ multiplex PCR; TCRdb has only the in-frame clones, and not every one. This table holds about 110,000 clones, about 90% found once. Sequencing was performed on peripheral blood, taken on day 0 of AZD1222 vaccination. The receptors derive from an adult in good health. Each CDR3 is given with its conserved first and last residue. A row's size may be missing; if present it is once, few, many or a size class.

>-|TRBV7-9|TRBJ1-1|15
CASSPGTGMNTEAFF
>-|TRBV7-9|TRBJ2-1|13
CASRGDAYNEQFF
>-|TRBV3-1/TRBV3-2|TRBJ1-4|14
CASSPGPGREKLFF
>-|TRBV18|TRBJ1-1|12
CASSPGAAEAFF
>-|TRBV4-1|TRBJ1-4|14
CASSLTATNEKLFF
>-|TRBV23-1|TRBJ2-1|17
CASSRNSGRAHGNEQFF
>-|TRBV5-1|TRBJ1-3|14
CASSLGQARNTIYF
>once|TRBV7-8|TRBJ2-5|14
CASSWGTEQETQYF
>medium-sized|TRBV5-1|TRBJ2-4|16
CASSTQGIGAKNIQYF
>-|TRBV5-5|TRBJ2-7|16
CASSLDPNSLIYEQYF
>-|TRBV24-1|TRBJ1-3|17
CATSDFGRGLSGNTIYF
>-|TRBV6-5|TRBJ1-6|14
CASSYSFGNSPLHF
>-|TRBV4-1|TRBJ1-2|13
CASSQDFLLGYTF
>-|TRBV5-6|TRBJ1-1|13
CASSFGGFAEAFF
>-|TRBV19|TRBJ2-1|16
CASSPMGLAGANEQFF
>-|TRBV5-1|TRBJ1-2|15
CASSLWTDYSYGYTF
>-|TRBV30|TRBJ1-4|14
CAWSVGQGGEKLFF
>-|TRBV19|TRBJ2-7|14
CASSIRGGLYEQYF
>-|TRBV9|TRBJ2-7|16
CASSVASAGASREQYF
>-|TRBV6-5|TRBJ1-1|13
CASRRQGNTEAFF
>-|TRBV30|TRBJ2-2|12
CAYPDYQGELFF
>-|TRBV10-2|TRBJ2-3|15
CASSDFLAETDTQYF
>once|TRBV30|TRBJ1-1|11
CAWNWGTEAFF
>-|TRBV20-1|TRBJ1-2|11
CSATTGYGYTF
>-|TRBV7-2|TRBJ2-7|14
CASSLAGGLYEQYF
>-|TRBV15|TRBJ1-2|14
CATRQEGVGYGYTF
>-|TRBV3-1/TRBV3-2|TRBJ2-3|16
CASSPGTSGGSDTQYF
>-|TRBV19|TRBJ1-2|17
CASSVGTGGLLNYGYTF
>-|TRBV6-5|TRBJ1-1|13
CASSSRQNTEAFF
>-|TRBV23-1|TRBJ2-3|12
CASSFEGDTQYF
>-|TRBV11-2|TRBJ2-1|17
CASSPRGGLGSYNEQFF
>once|TRBV7-2|TRBJ1-2|14
CASSFGRLRYGYTF
>-|TRBV5-4|TRBJ1-2|14
CASTQQGGSYGYTF
>-|TRBV13|TRBJ2-7|14
CASSNGTSGGAPYF
>-|TRBV3-1/TRBV3-2|TRBJ1-2|16
CASSQMGQGKGYGYTF
>once|TRBV19|TRBJ2-1|15
CASSRSGGRVTEQFF
>few|TRBV24-1|TRBJ1-6|18
CATQPHDLVPRPNSPLHF
>-|TRBV18|TRBJ1-1|14
CASSQIHMNTEAFF
>once|TRBV15|TRBJ2-7|16
CATSRTSGRAFYEQYF
>-|TRBV12-3/TRBV12-4|TRBJ2-7|12
CASSLNRYEQYF
>-|TRBV19|TRBJ2-7|15
CASSISGGLVYEQYF
>-|TRBV6-5|TRBJ1-1|15
CASSRGQTMNTEAFF
>-|TRBV11-2|TRBJ2-7|15
CASSLQSGSSYEQYF
>-|TRBV12-3/TRBV12-4|TRBJ2-5|13
CASRKRGEETQYF
>few|TRBV11-2|TRBJ2-1|14
CASSLLSSYNEQFF
>-|TRBV7-2|TRBJ2-3|13
CASSFLGPDTQYF
>few|TRBV7-2|TRBJ1-5|14
CASSPDRGNQPQHF
>once|TRBV21-1|TRBJ2-7|16
CASSSPDRGPGYEQYF
>-|TRBV24-1|TRBJ1-2|11
CATSSGYGYTF
>-|TRBV29-1|TRBJ1-2|16
CSVDGGTGPSSYGYTF
>-|TRBV19|TRBJ2-1|17
CASSTGTLPSSYNEQFF
>-|TRBV21-1|TRBJ2-3|16
CASSTGKLGGTDTQYF
>-|TRBV6-2/TRBV6-3|TRBJ1-5|13
CASSDRVEQPQHF
>-|TRBV5-6|TRBJ2-3|15
CASSLRTGTTDTQYF
>-|TRBV27|TRBJ2-7|13
CASGGRLDYEQYF
>-|TRBV6-6|TRBJ1-5|15
CASSLGAWSNQPQHF